One T cell receptor beta chain is described in this entry. Its target is not known. This sample was taken from a study of siplizumab effects on memory and regulatory T cells. Study-wide results and caveats: With siplizumab, Treg-derived clones averaged around 69% of mappable alloreactive CD4+ clones, versus about 25% in controls.

TCRdb keeps only in-frame clones here, not all; method: immunoSEQ multiplex PCR. The sample consists of approximately 100,000 clones, 85% to 95% of them appearing once. The CDR3 sequence is 13 residues long. With 6 bases clipped from V and 2 bases from J, the junction kept 5 bases outside the gene matches. Germline CDR1 and CDR2: SQVTM and ANQGSEA. This TCR derives from a human donor in good health. Specimen: Tregs sorted from blood. The chain has TRBV29-1 and TRBJ1-2; TRBD1 matches 8 bases. CDR3 coding DNA: TGCAGCGTCGGACAGGGATCAAACTATGGCTACACCTTC. It encodes CSVGQGSNYGYTF.